Listed below are T cell receptor beta chains from one sample, sequenced in a study of blood T cell repertoires in COVID-19. Repertoires were generated with immunoSEQ multiplex PCR, while TCRdb's copy carries only in-frame clones and drops some. The sample carries 200,000 to 300,000 clones, approximately 91% recorded once. Sequencing was carried out using peripheral blood. Receptor source: a woman in her thirties with acute or convalescent COVID-19. The conserved cysteine and the conserved F or W are not part of the CDR3 here. D genes are given only for firm matches.

TRBV19,TRBJ1-4,NA,ASSIGGAHEKLF
TRBV10-3,TRBJ2-1,NA,AIRSSGTGDVF
TRBV21-1,TRBJ2-1,NA,ASSARDRGTYNEQF
TRBV7-2,TRBJ1-5,NA,ASSSSQRWGNQPQH
TRBV14,TRBJ1-6,TRBD1,ASSLRQGRDSPLH
TRBV6-2/TRBV6-3,TRBJ2-4,NA,ASSWQDIIQY
TRBV19,TRBJ2-1,TRBD2,ASILTGGGPWNEQF
TRBV29-1,TRBJ2-7,NA,SVSRGAKSTYEQY
TRBV7-2,TRBJ2-7,TRBD2,ASSPTGGSGSYEQY
TRBV6-2/TRBV6-3,TRBJ2-7,NA,ASSIDSDPTYEQY
TRBV6-5,TRBJ1-1,NA,ASSYSGAEVPEAF
TRBV6-5,TRBJ1-1,NA,ASRIQGNTEAF
TRBV29-1,TRBJ1-2,NA,SAKYSGGYT
TRBV5-6,TRBJ2-5,NA,ASSAPTGQETQY
TRBV24-1,TRBJ2-4,TRBD1,ATIGWDREKNIQY
TRBV19,TRBJ2-2,NA,ASLLNTGELF
TRBV7-2,TRBJ2-3,TRBD2,ASSETQLAADTQY
TRBV28,TRBJ1-6,TRBD1,ASGQGPSPLH
TRBV6-6,TRBJ2-3,NA,ASSYSEYTDTQY
TRBV15,TRBJ2-7,TRBD2,ATSRDRSSGSNEQY
TRBV7-3,TRBJ2-1,TRBD2,ASSLAGGPDEQF
TRBV7-9,TRBJ1-6,NA,ASSLIPTSSYNSPLH
TRBV7-2,TRBJ2-1,NA,ASSRGMNSYNEQF
TRBV18,TRBJ1-3,NA,ASSPQGTGNTIY
TRBV30,TRBJ2-1,NA,AWNLRQGWAGNLRDNEQF
TRBV4-1,TRBJ2-1,TRBD2,ASSPRTSGDNEQF
TRBV19,TRBJ2-3,NA,ASSILQGTDTQY
TRBV20-1,TRBJ2-5,TRBD1,SARDPGQQY
TRBV5-4,TRBJ1-5,TRBD1,ASSHRTGGNQPQH
TRBV13,TRBJ2-7,TRBD2,ASSSSSGSVYEQY
TRBV27,TRBJ2-2,NA,ASSLLEGRTGELF
TRBV6-5,TRBJ2-7,NA,ASSPTGTYEQY
TRBV6-5,TRBJ2-7,TRBD2,ASRRGRVSYEQY
TRBV6-5,TRBJ2-1,TRBD2,ASSLAGANYNEQF
TRBV5-1,TRBJ2-7,NA,ASTSSGAISYEQY
TRBV7-9,TRBJ1-6,NA,ASNRQGNSPLH
TRBV2,TRBJ1-4,NA,ASNTQEKLF
TRBV5-1,TRBJ1-4,TRBD1,ASSSATQGVDEKLF
TRBV11-2,TRBJ1-1,TRBD1,ASSPTGDAEAF
TRBV6-2/TRBV6-3,TRBJ2-7,TRBD2,ASSRTSGYEQY
TRBV12-2,TRBJ1-3,NA,ASRPLSGYSGNTIY
TRBV9,TRBJ1-4,NA,ASNFDGATNEKLF
TRBV19,TRBJ2-1,NA,ASMGYEADPNEQF
TRBV5-4,TRBJ2-2,TRBD2,ASSLAAGGGSGELF
TRBV19,TRBJ2-7,TRBD2,ASGGGSYEQY
TRBV5-1,TRBJ2-7,TRBD1,ASSFKGAAYEQY
TRBV24-1,TRBJ2-7,TRBD1,ATSDSLDRGYEQY
TRBV7-8,TRBJ2-1,NA,ASGGVGSFDEQF
TRBV4-3,TRBJ2-3,TRBD2,ASSQGSSGNVAGTQY
TRBV9,TRBJ2-1,TRBD1,ASSDDLGGDEQF
TRBV5-1,TRBJ2-3,TRBD1,ASRYRGDTQY
TRBV19,TRBJ2-1,NA,ASSIHNYNEQF
TRBV6-4,TRBJ2-2,NA,ASSVQLGGTGELF
TRBV6-5,TRBJ1-6,NA,ASSYRDNSPLH
TRBV19,TRBJ2-1,TRBD2,ASSSHGGGAGAEQF
TRBV7-2,TRBJ1-6,TRBD1,ASTVGQGNSPLH
TRBV9,TRBJ2-2,TRBD2,ASSVFAGVVNTGELF